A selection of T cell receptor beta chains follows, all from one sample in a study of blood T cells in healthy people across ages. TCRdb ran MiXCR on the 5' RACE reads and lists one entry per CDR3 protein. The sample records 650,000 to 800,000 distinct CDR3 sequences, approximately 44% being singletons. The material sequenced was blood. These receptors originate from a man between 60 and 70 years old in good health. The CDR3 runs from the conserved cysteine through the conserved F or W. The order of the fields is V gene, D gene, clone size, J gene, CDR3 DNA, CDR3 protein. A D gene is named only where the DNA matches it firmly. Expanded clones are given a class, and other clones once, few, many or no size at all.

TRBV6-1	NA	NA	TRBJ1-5	TGTGCCAGCAGATCGCATCGGACAGCAAACCAGCCCCAGCATTTT	CASRSHRTANQPQHF
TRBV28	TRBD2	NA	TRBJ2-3	TGTGCCAGCAGTTTAGGGCAGCGGGGGGTCACAGATACGCAGTATTTT	CASSLGQRGVTDTQYF
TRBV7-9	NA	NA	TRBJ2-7	TGTGCCACGGTCGAGGCACCAAGCTCCTACGTGCAGTACTTC	CATVEAPSSYVQYF
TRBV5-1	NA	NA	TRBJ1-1	TGCGCCAGCAGCTTCTTACGGGGCACTGAAGCTTTCTTT	CASSFLRGTEAFF
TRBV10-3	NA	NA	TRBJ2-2	TGTGCCATCAGACAGTCTGGGACCGGGGAGCTGTTTTTT	CAIRQSGTGELFF
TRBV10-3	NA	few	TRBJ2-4	TGTGCCATCAGTGACAGGCCGGGGATCATTCAGTACTTC	CAISDRPGIIQYF
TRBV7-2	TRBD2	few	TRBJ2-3	TGTGCCAGCAGCTTTAGCGGGCCCCGCGGAGATACGCAGTATTTT	CASSFSGPRGDTQYF
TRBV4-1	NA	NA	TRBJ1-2	TGCGCCAGCAGTACCCTACTCCTGGGGAGCGGTGGCTACACCTTC	CASSTLLLGSGGYTF
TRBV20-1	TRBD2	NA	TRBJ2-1	TGCAGTGCTAGGCCCAGCGGGAGGGCCTACAATGAGCAGTTCTTC	CSARPSGRAYNEQFF
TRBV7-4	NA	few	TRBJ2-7	TGTGCCAGCAGCTTAGTGGGTAGCGCCTATTATGAGCAGTACTTC	CASSLVGSAYYEQYF
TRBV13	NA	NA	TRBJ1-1	TGTGCCAGCAGCTTAACGCCCGTAATCATGAACACTGAAGCTTTCTTT	CASSLTPVIMNTEAFF
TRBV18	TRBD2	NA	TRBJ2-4	TGTGCCAGCTCACCACTAGACAGCGGGGGGGCAGTCGTTCAGTACTTC	CASSPLDSGGAVVQYF
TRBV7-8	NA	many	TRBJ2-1	TGTGCCAGCAACACCCGGGGCCGGAATAGTAAATACAATGAGCAGTTCTTC	CASNTRGRNSKYNEQFF
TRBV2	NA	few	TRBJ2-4	TGTGCCAGCAGTGAGGTCGGGCTGGTCAAAAACATTCAGTACTTC	CASSEVGLVKNIQYF
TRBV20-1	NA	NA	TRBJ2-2	TGCAGTGCTATATCGCCGAACACCGGGGAGCTGTTTTTT	CSAISPNTGELFF
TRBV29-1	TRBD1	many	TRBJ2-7	TGCAGCGTTGAGCCCGGACAGGGCTCCTACGAGCAGTACTTC	CSVEPGQGSYEQYF
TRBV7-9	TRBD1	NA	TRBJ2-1	TGTGCCAGCATCTCCGGGACAGGGGGTGGATGGGGGCCTCTTAATGAGCAGTTCTTC	CASISGTGGGWGPLNEQFF
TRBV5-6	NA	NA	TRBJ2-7	TGTGCCAGCAGCCGCAAACCGAGAACTTACGAGCAGTACTTC	CASSRKPRTYEQYF
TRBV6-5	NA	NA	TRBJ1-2	TGTGCCAGCAGTTACCTAGTAGACGGTGCCTGGGGCTACACCTTC	CASSYLVDGAWGYTF
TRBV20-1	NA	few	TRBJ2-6	TGCAGTGCTAGTCCCTCTCTGACATCTGGGGCCAACGTCCTGACTTTC	CSASPSLTSGANVLTF
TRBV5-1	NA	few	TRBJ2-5	TGCGCCAGCAGCTTGGGAGCGGGTAGCATGCAAGAGACCCAGTACTTC	CASSLGAGSMQETQYF
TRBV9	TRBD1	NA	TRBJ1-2	TGTGCCAGCAGCGTAGTGGGGACAGGGGGCGACACTAACTATGGCTACACCTTC	CASSVVGTGGDTNYGYTF
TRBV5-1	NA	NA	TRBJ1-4	TGCGCCAGCAGCTTGGGACAGGCACCTAATGAAAAACTGTTTTTT	CASSLGQAPNEKLFF
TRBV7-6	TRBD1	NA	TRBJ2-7	TGTGCCAGCAGCTGGGGGACAGGGCGTAATGAGCAGTACTTC	CASSWGTGRNEQYF
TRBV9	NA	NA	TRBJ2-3	TGTGCCAGCAGCGTAACAGCGGCTACAGATACGCAGTATTTT	CASSVTAATDTQYF
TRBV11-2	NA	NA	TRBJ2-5	TGTGCCAGCAGCTTAGGAGGAGGGCCCCGCCAAGAGACCCAGTACTTC	CASSLGGGPRQETQYF
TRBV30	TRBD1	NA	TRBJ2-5	TGTGCCTGGAGTCATGACAGGGTAGAGACCCAGTACTTC	CAWSHDRVETQYF
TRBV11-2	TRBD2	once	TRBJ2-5	TGTGCCAGCAGCTTAGATTCTAGCGGCTTGGGGACCCAGTACTTC	CASSLDSSGLGTQYF
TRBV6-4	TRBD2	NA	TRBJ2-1	TGTGCCAGCAGTGACCGGCGGGGAGGGTACAATGAGCAGTTCTTC	CASSDRRGGYNEQFF
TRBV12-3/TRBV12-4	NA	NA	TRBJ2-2	TGTGCCAGCAGCCCCGTTGGGCGGGGGCTGAACACCGGGGAGCTGTTTTTT	CASSPVGRGLNTGELFF
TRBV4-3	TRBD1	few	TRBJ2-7	TGCGCCAGCAGCCAGAAGACAGGGGTCGGAGAGCAGTACTTC	CASSQKTGVGEQYF
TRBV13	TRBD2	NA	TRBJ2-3	TGTGCCAGCAGGCCCCGGGGGGGGACTACAGATACGCAGTATTTT	CASRPRGGTTDTQYF
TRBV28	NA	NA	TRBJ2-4	TGTGCCAGCAGTCCCCCCGGGCAGGGCCTTACCAGAAACATTCAGTACTTC	CASSPPGQGLTRNIQYF
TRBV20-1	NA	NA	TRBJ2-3	TGCAGTGCTCCAGGGAGAAGTGGGGCAACAGATACGCAGTATTTT	CSAPGRSGATDTQYF
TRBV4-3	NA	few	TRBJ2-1	TGCGCCAGCAGTCCCACGGCGGCAAGCTCCTACAATGAGCAGTTCTTC	CASSPTAASSYNEQFF
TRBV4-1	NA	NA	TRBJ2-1	TGCGCCAGCAATGCTCTCTTGGGGTCTAATGAGCAGTTCTTC	CASNALLGSNEQFF
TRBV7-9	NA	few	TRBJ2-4	TGTGCCAGCAGCAAAGAGGCTGGTGGGAGAAACATTCAGTACTTC	CASSKEAGGRNIQYF
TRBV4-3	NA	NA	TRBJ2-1	TGCGCCAGCAGCCCGGTCGAGTACAATGAGCAGTTCTTC	CASSPVEYNEQFF
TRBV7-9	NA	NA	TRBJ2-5	TGTGCCAGCAGCTTAGGGCAGGGGCTGTACTTC	CASSLGQGLYF
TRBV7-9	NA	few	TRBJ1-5	TGTGCCAGCAGCTTAGTCGGCGGACCAAATCAGCCCCAGCATTTT	CASSLVGGPNQPQHF
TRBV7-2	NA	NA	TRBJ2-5	TGTGCCAGCCGCGACTGGACTTCCCCAGGTGGGACCCAGTACTTC	CASRDWTSPGGTQYF
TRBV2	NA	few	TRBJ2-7	TGTGCCAGCAGGCGGACTTTAGACGAGCAGTACTTC	CASRRTLDEQYF
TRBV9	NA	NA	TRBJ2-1	TGTGCCAGCAGCGTAGGGGGCGGGGCTGGGGAGCAGTTCTTC	CASSVGGGAGEQFF
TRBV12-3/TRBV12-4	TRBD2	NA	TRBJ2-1	TGTGCCAGCAGTTTCGCCCTAGCGGGGGGGTTTGAGCAGTTCTTC	CASSFALAGGFEQFF
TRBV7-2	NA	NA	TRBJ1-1	TGTGCCAGCAGCTTAAATGCGGCGCGGGGTGGGAGCACTGAAGCTTTCTTT	CASSLNAARGGSTEAFF
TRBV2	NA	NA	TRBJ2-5	TGTGCCAGCAGTGCTGGCAGGCAAAACCAAGAGACCCAGTACTTC	CASSAGRQNQETQYF
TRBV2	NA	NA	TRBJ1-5	TGTGCCAGCAGTGAAGCGGTAAATCAGCCCCAGCATTTT	CASSEAVNQPQHF
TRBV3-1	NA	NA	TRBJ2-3	TGTGCCAGCAGCACCCTGGTCGGGGAGAGCACAGATACGCAGTATTTT	CASSTLVGESTDTQYF
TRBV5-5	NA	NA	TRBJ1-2	TGTGCCAGCAGCTTTTACAGGGAAAACTATGGCTACACCTTC	CASSFYRENYGYTF
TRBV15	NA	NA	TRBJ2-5	TGTGCCACCAGCAGAGGGGGAGAGGGTATAGGGGAGCAGTACTTC	CATSRGGEGIGEQYF
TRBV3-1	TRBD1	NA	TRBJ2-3	TGTGCCAGCAGCCGTTCCCGACAGGGCATGAGCACAGATACGCAGTATTTT	CASSRSRQGMSTDTQYF
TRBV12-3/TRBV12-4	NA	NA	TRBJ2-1	TGTGCCAGTCGTGGGAACTACAATGAGCAGTTCTTC	CASRGNYNEQFF
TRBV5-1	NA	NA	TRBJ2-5	TGCGCCAGCAGCTTGGTACTACGGGGGGCCCCGAACCCGGAGACCCAGTACTTC	CASSLVLRGAPNPETQYF
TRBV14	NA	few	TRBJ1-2	TGTGCCAGCAGCCAAGATCCTGGCCTTGGCGCGGTCCGCTACACCTTC	CASSQDPGLGAVRYTF
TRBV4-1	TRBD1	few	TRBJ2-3	TGCGCCAGCAGCCAAGCTGGACAGGGAGCAGATACGCAGTATTTT	CASSQAGQGADTQYF